This entry describes one TCR beta chain. The data derive from a study of cytomegalovirus exposure and HLA in healthy donors. There are 12 residues in the CDR3. Trimming pared 8 bases from V and 6 bases from J, leaving 12 bases between. Germline CDR1 MNHEY, CDR2 SMNVEV (reference sequence). PCR was performed using 60 Vbeta and 13 Jbeta primers. Some clones are missing from TCRdb's copy, which holds only in-frame ones; the method was immunoSEQ multiplex PCR. The table records over 55,000 clones, roughly 70% of them present only once. The V gene is TRBV27, the J gene TRBJ2-3; D is perhaps TRBD2 (6 bases). The sequence was obtained from a woman in her 50s in good health and CMV-seropositive. The sequenced material came from PBMCs. The CDR3 DNA is TGTGCCAGCGGGCGGGGTTGGGATACGCAGTATTTT. Its translation: CASGRGWDTQYF.